The 27 T cell receptor beta chains reported below all come from one sample, sequenced in a study of blood T cell repertoires in COVID-19. Profiling relied on immunoSEQ multiplex PCR, and the TCRdb table lists in-frame clones only, not all of them. The sample carries about 17,000 clones, 77% recorded once. Sample: peripheral blood. The origin of the receptors is a man in his 70s with COVID-19, enrolled during active disease.

Written as DNA, the CDR3 is TGTGCCAGCAGCCAGGTTCTAGCCGGCGGGGAGCTGTTTTTT. Residues: CASSQVLAGGELFF. V and J are TRBV3-1 (or the pseudogene TRBV3-2) and TRBJ2-2; perhaps TRBD2 as D (5 bases). The V end lost 3 bases, the J end lost 7 bases, and 12 bases lay between the germline ends. The length of the CDR3 is 14 residues. From germline, CDR1 is LGHDT and CDR2 YNNKEL (reference sequence).

The chain links TRBV6-5 to TRBJ2-2, with D unclear. Trimming left V 8 bases short and J 6 bases short, with 10 bases between. This CDR3 is built from 12 residues. Germline V gives CDR1 MNHEY, CDR2 SVGAGI. DNA for the CDR3: TGTGCCAGCCATACCCAGGCCGGGGAGCTGTTTTTT. Translation gives CASHTQAGELFF.

The chain employs TRBV10-3 and TRBJ1-1; 12 positions match TRBD1. V lost 3 bases, J lost 5 bases, and 4 bases stayed unmatched. CDR3 length equals 15 residues. Germline assignment: CDR1 ENHRY and CDR2 SYGVKD. The CDR3 is CAISDRDRGLTEAFF. CDR3 in DNA: TGTGCCATCAGTGATCGGGACAGGGGGCTTACTGAAGCTTTCTTT.

The chain carries TRBV6-5 and TRBJ1-2; TRBD1 might be the D (6 bases). The CDR3 covers 14 residues. V lost 6 bases and J lost 4, with 15 bases in between. Germline V gives CDR1 MNHEY, CDR2 SVGAGI. The DNA for the CDR3 is TGTGCCAGCAGAGCTGGACAGTCAATCTATGGCTACACCTTC. Translation gives CASRAGQSIYGYTF.

V and J are TRBV7-6 and TRBJ2-3; 9 nucleotides line up with TRBD1. Germline CDR1 reads SGHVS; CDR2 reads FNYEAQ. There are 16 residues in the CDR3. V gave up 2 bases and J gave up 4 bases; unmatched junction bases: 7. Written as DNA, the CDR3 is TGTGCCAGCAGCTTATCCGGGACAGGGAGGGCAGATACGCAGTATTTT. Translating it yields CASSLSGTGRADTQYF.

The chain joins TRBV4-1 to TRBJ2-2; 7 bases agree with TRBD2. Germline-derived CDR1 and CDR2 are MGHRA and YSYEKL. The CDR3 has 19 amino acids. V lost 0 bases and J lost 0; bases outside the gene matches: 10. CDR3 nucleotide sequence: TGCGCCAGCAGCCAAGATCGGGGGGAACCATTACCGAACACCGGGGAGCTGTTTTTT. It codes for CASSQDRGEPLPNTGELFF.

This sequence joins TRBV4-1 and TRBJ2-7; TRBD2 is a possible D gene (5 bases). The germline V gene encodes CDR1 MGHRA and CDR2 YSYEKL. The CDR3 consists of 14 residues. Trimming took 4 bases from V and 3 from J, leaving 13 bases between them. The CDR3 DNA follows: TGCGCCAGCAGCCGAGGGCACATAAACTACGAGCAGTACTTC. It specifies CASSRGHINYEQYF.

This clone came up a few times. The chain links TRBV29-1 to TRBJ2-1; D perhaps matches TRBD1 (6 bases). CDR1 and CDR2 from the germline V gene are SQVTM and ANQGSEA. The CDR3 contains 13 residues. Trimming pared 4 bases from V and 5 bases from J, leaving 12 bases between. The CDR3 sequence is CSVVRGWDNEQFF. CDR3 nucleotides: TGCAGCGTTGTCAGGGGATGGGACAATGAGCAGTTCTTC.

The chain is built from TRBV6-2 or TRBV6-3 and TRBJ1-1; D remains ambiguous. The CDR3 loop spans 13 amino acids. The V gene's germline CDR1 is MNHEY and CDR2 SVGEGT. V lost 3 bases, J lost 5 bases, and 10 bases lay in between. The CDR3, as DNA: TGTGCCAGCAGTTATCGGGAGAGTACTGAAGCTTTCTTT. This gives the protein CASSYRESTEAFF.

The rearrangement uses TRBV7-9 and TRBJ2-3; the match to TRBD1 covers 7 bases. Germline V lookup: CDR1 SEHNR, CDR2 FQNEAQ (reference sequence). V trimming: 5 bases; J trimming: 2 bases; junction bases outside the gene matches: 10. CDR3 length: 16 amino acids. CDR3 nucleotides: TGTGCCAGCAGCGATTACCAACAGGGGCACACAGATACGCAGTATTTT. Translation: CASSDYQQGHTDTQYF.

Here the CDR3 reads CASSSSWSSLNEQFF. CDR3 DNA sequence: TGTGCCAGCAGCTCCAGCTGGAGCTCGCTCAATGAGCAGTTCTTC. V usage is TRBV27 and J usage is TRBJ2-1; D not certain. V was clipped by 6 bases and J by 6 bases, with 18 bases between them. Germline assignment: CDR1 MNHEY and CDR2 SMNVEV (reference sequence). This CDR3 is 15 amino acids long.

The chain combines TRBV27 with TRBJ1-5, with 10 bases lining up with TRBD1. This CDR3 spans 17 amino acids. V shed 5 bases, J shed 2 bases, and the junction held 9 bases outside the gene matches. Germline V gene data show CDR1 as MNHEY and CDR2 as SMNVEV (reference sequence). This chain's CDR3 is CASSGGTGEFRNQPQHF. The CDR3 DNA is TGTGCCAGCAGTGGGGGGACAGGGGAATTTCGCAATCAGCCCCAGCATTTT.

V is TRBV30 and J is TRBJ1-1; maybe TRBD1 (6 bases). Germline V lookup: CDR1 GTSNPN, CDR2 SVGIG (reference sequence). The CDR3 sequence is 13 residues long. V dropped 5 bases and J dropped 4 bases, with 14 bases sitting between them. The CDR3, as DNA: TGTGCCTGGCTTAAACAGGGAAGCACTGAAGCTTTCTTT. It codes for CAWLKQGSTEAFF.

This rearrangement joins TRBV28 to TRBJ1-3; D may be TRBD1 (6 bases). CDR1 is MDHEN, CDR2 SYDVKM, per germline. The CDR3 contains 18 residues. The V and J ends lost 5 bases and 0 bases respectively, with 20 bases between them. The CDR3 is CASSLAKGQHLSGNTIYF. CDR3 bases: TGTGCCAGCAGTCTTGCGAAAGGACAGCACCTCTCTGGAAACACCATATATTTT. The full variable domain, completed using reference TRBV28 and TRBJ1-3, is DVKVTQSSRYLVKRTGEKVFLECVQDMDHENMFWYRQDPGLGLRLIYFSYDVKMKEKGDIPEGYSVSREKKERFSLILESASTNQTSMYLCASSLAKGQHLSGNTIYFGEGSWLTVV.

CDR3 amino acids: CASSRASGPSSYEQYF. CDR3 in DNA: TGTGCCAGTAGTCGGGCTAGCGGACCGAGCTCCTACGAGCAGTACTTC. The chain links TRBV19 to TRBJ2-7; 7 bases are a match to TRBD2. The V gene's germline CDR1 is LNHDA and CDR2 SQIVND (reference sequence). The CDR3 has 16 amino acids. V shed 5 bases, J shed 0 bases, and the junction held 10 bases outside the gene matches.

V gene TRBV28 combines with J gene TRBJ1-1, with D possibly matching TRBD1 (5 bases). The CDR3 has 14 residues. Germline lookup yields CDR1 MDHEN and CDR2 SYDVKM. Trimming stripped 4 bases from V and 1 base from J, with 10 bases between. Here the CDR3 DNA reads TGTGCCAGCAGTTACCTGCAGGGGAACACTGAAGCTTTCTTT. This sequence encodes CASSYLQGNTEAFF.

The DNA of the CDR3 is TGTGCCAGTAGTCTTAGCGGGAACTCCTACGAGCAGTACTTC. This codes for CASSLSGNSYEQYF. This chain links TRBV19 with TRBJ2-7; 8 nucleotides line up with TRBD2. This CDR3 has 14 residues. Unmatched junction bases numbered 3, after V lost 5 bases and J lost 0 bases. The V gene's germline CDR1 is LNHDA and CDR2 SQIVND (reference sequence).

This clone was counted a single time. The chain employs TRBV7-9 and TRBJ2-3; no clear D. The V gene's germline CDR1 is SEHNR and CDR2 FQNEAQ (reference sequence). V lost 5 bases, J lost 10 bases, and 13 bases lay in between. This CDR3 contains 12 residues. CDR3 loop: CASSPEAWAQYF. The CDR3 bases are TGTGCCAGCAGCCCAGAGGCGTGGGCGCAGTATTTT.

The chain has TRBV12-3 or TRBV12-4 and TRBJ2-7, with 11 bases identical to TRBD2. J was trimmed by 3 bases and V by 6 bases; bases with no gene match: 1. The CDR3 consists of 13 residues. CDR3 amino acids: CASRLAGVYEQYF. In DNA form, the CDR3 reads TGTGCCAGCAGACTAGCGGGGGTCTACGAGCAGTACTTC.

This sequence joins TRBV28 and TRBJ1-2; 8 bases fit TRBD1. J gave up 8 bases and V 6 bases, and 8 bases lay outside the gene matches. Germline-derived CDR1 and CDR2 are MDHEN and SYDVKM. The CDR3 runs to 13 residues. CDR3 amino acids: CASRPQGDGGYTF. The CDR3, as DNA: TGTGCCAGCAGACCACAGGGGGATGGGGGCTACACCTTC.

The chain joins TRBV5-1 to TRBJ1-6; 8 bases are a match to TRBD1. V was pared by 4 bases and J by 10 bases, with 7 bases of the junction left unmatched. Germline CDR1 and CDR2: SGHRS and YFSETQ. This CDR3 contains 14 residues. The CDR3, as DNA: TGCGCCAGCAGCGGTGGACAGGGCCGATCACCCCTCCACTTT. This gives the protein CASSGGQGRSPLHF.

J is TRBJ2-7 and V is TRBV5-1; 7 bases line up with TRBD1. The CDR3 length is 14 residues. Germline V gives CDR1 SGHRS, CDR2 YFSETQ. The ends lost 4 bases at V and 2 bases at J; junction bases unmatched: 6. DNA of the CDR3: TGCGCCAGCAGCACTGGACAGGAACCCTACGAGCAGTACTTC. As protein: CASSTGQEPYEQYF.

The V and J genes are TRBV19 and TRBJ2-1; a possible D gene is TRBD1 (6 bases). Between the trimmed V and J ends, which lost 3 bases and 7 bases, there was a span of 16 bases. The germline CDR1 and CDR2 sequences are LNHDA and SQIVND (reference sequence). The CDR3 spans 15 residues. This CDR3 reads CASSIARTVTNEQFF. The CDR3 coding sequence is TGTGCCAGTAGTATCGCTCGGACAGTCACGAATGAGCAGTTCTTC. Supplemented by reference TRBV19 and TRBJ2-1, the full variable domain reads DGGITQSPKYLFRKEGQNVTLSCEQNLNHDAMYWYRQDPGQGLRLIYYSQIVNDFQKGDIAEGYSVSREKKESFPLTVTSAQKNPTAFYLCASSIARTVTNEQFFGPGTRLTVL.

In DNA, the CDR3 is TGTGCCAGCAGCACATCAGGGAAGGTCAATTCACCCCTCCACTTT. Protein product: CASSTSGKVNSPLHF. The genes are TRBV28 and TRBJ1-6; a possible D gene is TRBD1 (5 bases). The CDR3 is 15 residues long. Germline CDR1 MDHEN, CDR2 SYDVKM. Trimming took off 6 bases at V and 7 bases at J, with 16 bases between the two ends.

The table lists this clone with a few counts. The chain has TRBV11-2 and TRBJ2-7; 9 bases match TRBD1. J lost 0 bases, V lost 3 bases, and 3 bases had no gene match. The CDR3 totals 15 residues. Per germline, CDR1 SGHAT and CDR2 FQNNGV. The CDR3 sequence is CASSFGQGNSYEQYF. Written as DNA, the CDR3 is TGTGCCAGCAGCTTCGGACAGGGGAACTCCTACGAGCAGTACTTC.

This clone was seen once. The chain employs TRBV19 and TRBJ2-7; a possible D gene is TRBD1 (6 bases). The germline V gene encodes CDR1 LNHDA and CDR2 SQIVND (reference sequence). V lost 1 base and J 5 bases, leaving 9 bases between the germline ends. The CDR3 extends over 13 amino acids. The CDR3 reads CASSIGKGDEQYF. The CDR3 nucleotides read TGTGCCAGTAGTATAGGAAAGGGGGACGAGCAGTACTTC. Full variable domain (rest looked up from reference TRBV19 and TRBJ2-7): DGGITQSPKYLFRKEGQNVTLSCEQNLNHDAMYWYRQDPGQGLRLIYYSQIVNDFQKGDIAEGYSVSREKKESFPLTVTSAQKNPTAFYLCASSIGKGDEQYFGPGTRLTVT.

The rearrangement uses TRBV18 and TRBJ1-1; TRBD1 agrees at 11 bases. Germline CDR1 is KGHSH and CDR2 is LQKENI. The CDR3 is 17 residues long. J gave up 6 bases and V 0 bases, and 9 bases lay outside the gene matches. This CDR3 is CASSPPMGTGGWAEAFF. In DNA form, the CDR3 reads TGTGCCAGCTCACCACCGATGGGGACAGGGGGTTGGGCTGAAGCTTTCTTT.